The clone carrying this TCR beta chain was seen a few times. What it recognizes is unknown. The V gene end was trimmed by 4 bases and the J gene end by 7 bases; junction bases not matched to a gene: 11. The germline gives CDR1 SGHRS, CDR2 YFSETQ. This CDR3 is built from 16 residues. These data come from a study of T cell responses to AZD1222 COVID-19 vaccine. Study-wide results and limits: Only a handful of people who got AZD1222 tested seropositive at baseline.

Only in-frame clones appear in the TCRdb table, and some are missing; sequencing was by immunoSEQ multiplex PCR. Among under 300,000 clones, more than 85% were seen once, and the ten largest hold around 0.58%. The sequence derives from an adult in good health. J is TRBJ1-6 and V is TRBV5-1; TRBD1 agrees at 7 bases. Specimen: peripheral blood, collected on day 0 of AZD1222 vaccination. This CDR3 is CASSQFSGTENSPLHF. The CDR3 DNA reads as TGCGCCAGCAGCCAATTTTCCGGGACAGAGAATTCACCCCTCCACTTT.